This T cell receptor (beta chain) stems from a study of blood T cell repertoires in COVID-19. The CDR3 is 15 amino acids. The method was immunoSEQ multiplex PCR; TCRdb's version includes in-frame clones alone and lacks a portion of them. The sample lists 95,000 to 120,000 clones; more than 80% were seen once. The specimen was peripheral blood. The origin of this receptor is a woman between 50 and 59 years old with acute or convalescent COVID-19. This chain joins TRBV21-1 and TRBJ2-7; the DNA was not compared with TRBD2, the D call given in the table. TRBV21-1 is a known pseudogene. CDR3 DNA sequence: TGTGCCAGCACCCCCGACTACGGGGGGCACTACGAGCAGTACTTC. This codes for CASTPDYGGHYEQYF.